This T cell receptor (beta chain) is drawn from a study of cytomegalovirus exposure and HLA in healthy donors. Study conclusions and caveats: Relative to the roughly 700-donor mean, N-insertions were reportedly fewer in an Asian-associated ancestry cluster in a later analysis.

This clone was found once. The target antigen is unknown. Germline CDR1 and CDR2: SGHDT and YYEEEE. Trimming cost V 4 bases and J 4 bases, with 15 bases left between them. This CDR3 has 15 amino acids. Primers included in the PCR were 60 Vbeta and 13 Jbeta primers. Clones were sequenced by immunoSEQ multiplex PCR, and TCRdb holds only the in-frame ones, with some missing. The sample consists of about 170,000 clones, less than 80% of them appearing once. The chain uses TRBV5-6 and TRBJ2-1, with D possibly matching TRBD2 (5 bases). Sequenced input: PBMCs. This receptor was obtained from a man aged 40-50 years in good health and CMV-seronegative. The CDR3 DNA reads TGTGCCAGCAGCCACAACCGAGGGCCTTACAATGAGCAGTTCTTC. It translates to CASSHNRGPYNEQFF. Full variable domain (remainder filled in from reference TRBV5-6 and TRBJ2-1): DAGVTQSPTHLIKTRGQQVTLRCSPKSGHDTVSWYQQALGQGPQFIFQYYEEEERQRGNFPDRFSGHQFPNYSSELNVNALLLGDSALYLCASSHNRGPYNEQFFGPGTRLTVL.